A single sample gave rise to the 13 T cell receptor beta chains below, sequenced in a study of shared clonotypes between healthy human individuals. Sequenced by immunoSEQ multiplex PCR; TCRdb stores in-frame clones only, minus some. Of over 700,000 clones in the sample, just under 75% were seen once. Material for sequencing was memory CD4+ T cells sorted from blood. The subset was: CD45RA-negative fraction. The receptors were gathered from a woman in her 30s in good health.

This clone is a singleton in its sample. The genes are TRBV28 and TRBJ1-1; TRBD1 aligns across 7 bases. Per the germline V gene, CDR1 is MDHEN and CDR2 is SYDVKM. This CDR3 region has 15 residues. Trimming at V came to 7 bases and at J to 0 bases, leaving 8 bases not matched to a gene. CDR3: CASTIGGEVNTEAFF. The CDR3 DNA is TGTGCCAGCACCATAGGGGGCGAGGTGAACACTGAAGCTTTCTTT.

V and J are TRBV11-2 and TRBJ2-3; no definite D call. Germline CDR1 SGHAT, CDR2 FQNNGV. The CDR3 is 15 residues long. V was trimmed by 5 bases and J by 2 bases, leaving 14 bases between them. DNA for the CDR3: TGTGCCAGCAGCCGAACCCGGGTAATCACAGATACGCAGTATTTT. It yields the protein CASSRTRVITDTQYF.

About this clone: The same CDR3 also results from other DNA sequences found in this sample. The rearrangement joins TRBV11-1 to TRBJ2-3; D uncertain. The CDR3 is 13 amino acids. V lost 3 bases to trimming and J lost 1 base, with 5 bases between them. Germline CDR1 SGHAT, CDR2 FQDESV (reference sequence). The CDR3 sequence is CASSFRGTDTQYF. The CDR3 nucleotides are TGTGCCAGCAGCTTTCGGGGCACAGATACGCAGTATTTT.

Comments on this clone: The same CDR3 arises from other DNA sequences in this sample as well. V is TRBV5-1 and J is TRBJ2-2; possible D gene TRBD2, 6 bases. Germline assignment: CDR1 SGHRS and CDR2 YFSETQ. The CDR3 has 15 amino acids. Trimming took 0 bases from V and 2 from J, leaving 8 bases between them. CDR3 loop: CASSLAGLNTGELFF. CDR3 bases: TGCGCCAGCAGCTTGGCGGGACTTAACACCGGGGAGCTGTTTTTT.

The J gene is TRBJ2-7, the V gene TRBV2; D not resolved. The CDR3 loop spans 13 amino acids. Germline V CDR1 and CDR2: SNHLY, FYNNEI. V lost 5 bases and J 3 bases, leaving 11 bases between the germline ends. CDR3 DNA: TGTGCCAGCAGTTCCTATCCGCACTACGAGCAGTACTTC. Protein: CASSSYPHYEQYF.

This rearrangement joins TRBV29-1 to TRBJ1-1, with D perhaps matching TRBD1 (6 bases). There are 14 residues in the CDR3. Germline V gene lookup returns CDR1 SQVTM and CDR2 ANQGSEA. Trimming cost V 4 bases and J 2 bases, with 14 bases left between them. CDR3 DNA: TGCAGCGTTGGATTGGGGGGCCTAAACACTGAAGCTTTCTTT. Protein sequence: CSVGLGGLNTEAFF.

Worth noting for this clone: Different DNA sequences within this sample yield the same CDR3. The J gene is TRBJ2-3, the V gene TRBV4-1; D gene uncertain. The CDR3 runs to 13 residues. CDR1 is MGHRA and CDR2 is YSYEKL in the germline V gene. Trimming left V 3 bases short and J 1 base short, with 5 bases between. CDR3 nucleotide sequence: TGCGCCAGCAGCCACCCGCGCACAGATACGCAGTATTTT. This gives the protein CASSHPRTDTQYF.

This chain joins TRBV19 and TRBJ2-2; 10 bases are shared with TRBD2. CDR3 length: 17 amino acids. V was pared by 3 bases and J by 5 bases, with 9 bases of the junction left unmatched. Germline V CDR1 and CDR2: LNHDA, SQIVND (reference sequence). The CDR3 loop is CASSMSAGGPETGELFF. CDR3 nucleotide sequence: TGTGCCAGTAGTATGTCAGCGGGAGGGCCTGAGACCGGGGAGCTGTTTTTT. The variable domain in full, completed from reference TRBV19 and TRBJ2-2, reads DGGITQSPKYLFRKEGQNVTLSCEQNLNHDAMYWYRQDPGQGLRLIYYSQIVNDFQKGDIAEGYSVSREKKESFPLTVTSAQKNPTAFYLCASSMSAGGPETGELFFGEGSRLTVL.

This rearrangement joins TRBV5-1 to TRBJ2-1, with D perhaps assigned TRBD1 or TRBD2 (6 bases each). Germline CDR1 SGHRS, CDR2 YFSETQ. The CDR3 runs to 16 residues. V shed 5 bases and J shed 2 bases, with 17 bases lying between them. CDR3 sequence reads: CASRGGTAGPYNEQFF. In nucleotides, the CDR3 is TGCGCCAGCAGAGGGGGTACTGCGGGGCCCTACAATGAGCAGTTCTTC.

This clone appeared a single time. This chain joins TRBV28 and TRBJ2-4; 8 positions match TRBD1. Germline V CDR1 and CDR2: MDHEN, SYDVKM. This CDR3 is built from 15 residues. J was trimmed by 6 bases and V by 6 bases; bases with no gene match: 10. CDR3 sequence: CASREPAGGSNIQYF. Here the CDR3 DNA reads TGTGCCAGCAGGGAACCGGCAGGGGGCTCAAACATTCAGTACTTC.

J is TRBJ2-3 and V is TRBV19; D is perhaps TRBD2 (5 bases). V lost 3 bases and J lost 2, with 15 bases in between. This CDR3 region has 16 residues. CDR1 is LNHDA, CDR2 SQIVND, per germline (reference sequence). CDR3 sequence (DNA): TGTGCCAGTAGTATTGGTCCGGGGTCCCCCACAGATACGCAGTATTTT. It codes for CASSIGPGSPTDTQYF.

The chain recombines TRBV7-6 with TRBJ2-1, with 8 bases aligning to TRBD2. The V segment lost 2 bases and the J segment 7 bases; nucleotides outside the gene matches: 7. The CDR3 length is 15 residues. The germline CDR1 and CDR2 sequences are SGHVS and FNYEAQ. The CDR3 DNA reads TGTGCCAGCAGCTTACCTTCTAGCGGGCTTAATGAGCAGTTCTTC. Translation: CASSLPSSGLNEQFF.

The table lists this clone with a few counts. The J gene is TRBJ1-1, the V gene TRBV9; tentatively, D is TRBD1 (5 bases). The CDR3 sequence is 12 residues long. V lost 3 bases and J 6 bases, leaving 9 bases between the germline ends. The germline CDR1 and CDR2 sequences are SGDLS and YYNGEE. Here the CDR3 DNA reads TGTGCCAGCAGCGCGCAGGGTTCTGAAGCTTTCTTT. Its translation is CASSAQGSEAFF.